The subject of this entry is one TCR beta chain. Its cognate antigen is unknown. In the PCR, 60 Vbeta and 13 Jbeta primers were used. Data came from immunoSEQ multiplex PCR; TCRdb stores just in-frame clones and leaves some out. In total, the table holds 60,000 to 80,000 clones. The CDR3 covers 14 residues. Per germline, CDR1 SGDLS and CDR2 YYNGEE. V lost 0 bases, J lost 6 bases, and 1 base stayed unmatched. This sample is drawn from a study of cytomegalovirus exposure and HLA in healthy donors. Overall study: Unique TCRs numbering approximately 81 million, obtained from HLA-typed donors, made up an early data release.

Study conclusions and caveats: Later analysis identified several of the most significant clusters that appeared linked to common viral pathogens. It was reported that the classifier diagnosed cytomegalovirus status with high specificity and sensitivity in both the original and validation cohorts. Exclusion applied to some V segments, including TRBV6-2 and TRBV6-3, as they were indistinguishable.

This rearrangement joins TRBV9 to TRBJ2-1; 9 bases are shared with TRBD2. Sequencing input: PBMCs. The source of this sequence is a man aged 40-55 years in good health and CMV-seronegative. This chain's CDR3 is CASSVVGLANEQFF. CDR3 sequence (DNA): TGTGCCAGCAGCGTAGTGGGACTAGCCAATGAGCAGTTCTTC.